What follows are 27 T cell receptor beta chains derived from one specimen sequenced in a study of tumor-infiltrating lymphocytes in primary liver carcinoma. Researchers generated TCR beta cDNA from about 450 ng of total RNA, relying on a constant-region primer. Three nested multiplex PCR rounds, a slightly modified ARM-PCR, produced the libraries for TCR beta. Both of the initial two PCR rounds ran for 10 cycles and employed TRBV1-TRBV30 forward primers alongside a C-beta reverse primer. From the multiplex PCR reads, TCRdb called clonotypes with MiXCR, one entry per CDR3 protein. The sample contains 95,000 to 100,000 distinct CDR3 sequences, around 71% of which appear only once. Joint extraction of RNA and DNA used roughly 18-34 mg of bulk tissue that was unsorted. Sequenced sample: liver tumor tissue from sampling region 2. Subset noted: tumor region T2, inferior pole. The origin of the receptors is a woman aged 55-70 years with primary liver carcinoma and hepatitis B virus infection.

With respect to this clonotype: A clone one base away is much larger, so this may be a read error. This likely comes from a read error, as the CDR3 has no conserved phenylalanine or tryptophan at its end. This chain links TRBV28 with TRBJ1-6; weak D call: TRBD1 (6 bases). Germline CDR1 reads MDHEN; CDR2 reads SYDVKM. The CDR3 runs to 13 residues. The V end was cut by 10 bases, the J end by 7 bases, with 14 bases between. The CDR3 sequence is CANSAGVNSPLHL. The CDR3 coding sequence is TGTGCCAACTCTGCAGGGGTAAATTCACCCCTCCACCTT.

This sequence joins TRBV12-3 or TRBV12-4 and TRBJ2-7; 8 bases fit TRBD2. The V gene end was trimmed by 5 bases and the J gene end by 0 bases; junction bases not matched to a gene: 12. The CDR3 spans 17 residues. Here the CDR3 DNA reads TGTGCCAGCAGTGCCATCGGGACTAGAGATCCCTCCTACGAGCAGTACTTC. Protein product: CASSAIGTRDPSYEQYF.

This clonotype was seen many times. CDR3 sequence reads: CASSLVAGRISSYNEQFF. The CDR3 bases are TGTGCCAGCAGCTTGGTAGCGGGAAGAATTAGCTCCTACAATGAGCAGTTCTTC. The chain links TRBV5-5 to TRBJ2-1; 8 nucleotides agree with TRBD2. This CDR3 is 18 amino acids long. The V gene's germline CDR1 is SGHKS and CDR2 YYEKEE (reference sequence). The V gene end was trimmed by 0 bases and the J gene end by 0 bases; junction bases not matched to a gene: 8.

This clonotype was seen repeatedly, ten times or more. The chain joins TRBV14 to TRBJ1-1, with D possibly TRBD1 on 6 matching bases. This CDR3 is built from 13 residues. V lost 3 bases and J 4 bases, leaving 9 bases between the germline ends. CDR1 SGHDN and CDR2 FVKESK come from the germline V gene. The CDR3 loop reads CASSQGAGTEAFF. Written as DNA, the CDR3 is TGTGCCAGCAGCCAGGGGGCGGGCACTGAAGCTTTCTTT.

In the case of this clonotype: Mismatch with germline at one junction end may stem from a read error. The J gene is TRBJ2-7, the V gene TRBV10-3, with unresolved D. CDR3 length: 14 amino acids. Germline V gene sequence: CDR1 ENHRY, CDR2 SYGVKD. The CDR3 sequence is CAMSESGRPYEQYF. The CDR3 bases are TGTGCCATGAGTGAGTCGGGCAGGCCCTACGAGCAGTATTTC.

The chain recombines TRBV5-1 with TRBJ2-7, with D perhaps given as TRBD1 or TRBD2 (5 bases each). The germline V gene encodes CDR1 SGHRS and CDR2 YFSETQ. V dropped 7 bases and J dropped 2 bases, with 16 bases sitting between them. The CDR3 runs to 14 residues. The CDR3 spells CASAPVQEAYEQYF. In DNA, the CDR3 is TGCGCCAGCGCCCCGGTACAGGAGGCCTACGAGCAGTACTTC.

This chain joins TRBV6-5 and TRBJ2-3, with D uncertain. The better agreement between TRBJ1-5 and the DNA end casts doubt on the J call. The CDR3 is 18 amino acids. Per germline, CDR1 MNHEY and CDR2 SVGAGI. The CDR3 here is CASSRSPTSRRVTDTQHF. DNA for the CDR3: TGTGCCAGCAGTCGATCGCCGACTAGCAGGAGGGTCACAGATACGCAGCATTTT.

Concerning this clonotype: A read error may explain this, as a much larger clone is one base away. The rearrangement uses TRBV6-2 or TRBV6-3 and TRBJ1-1, with TRBD1 identical over 8 bases. This CDR3 comprises 15 residues. Germline values: CDR1 MNHEY, CDR2 SVGEGT. In nucleotides, the CDR3 is TGTGCCGGCAGTTACTTTCGGACAGGGAGGGCTGAAGCTTTCTTT. Its protein is CAGSYFRTGRAEAFF.

As regards this clonotype: One end of the junction fails to match germline, which may point to a read error. The J gene is TRBJ1-1, the V gene TRBV29-1; 8 nucleotides align to TRBD1. Germline V gene data show CDR1 as SQVTM and CDR2 as ANQGSEA. This CDR3 spans 14 amino acids. The DNA for the CDR3 is TGCGGCGTGGGAGGACAGGGCTTGAGAACTGAAGCCTTCTTT. Translated, it gives CGVGGQGLRTEAFF.

This clonotype was seen a few times. The chain links TRBV5-1 to TRBJ2-5, with 7 positions matching TRBD1. The CDR3 runs to 13 residues. CDR1 is SGHRS and CDR2 is YFSETQ in the germline V gene. The junction had 2 bases not matched to a gene; V was cut back by 2 bases and J by 4 bases. The CDR3 coding sequence is TGCGCCAGCAGCTTCCCAGGGGGAGAGACCCAGTACTTC. This gives the protein CASSFPGGETQYF.

Ten or more counts support this clonotype. The gene calls are TRBV12-3 or TRBV12-4 and TRBJ1-5; D gene uncertain. Deletions cut 3 bases from V and 8 bases from J, with 8 bases between. The CDR3 covers 12 residues. CDR3 region: CASSFFGKPQHF. As DNA, the CDR3 is TGTGCCAGCAGTTTTTTTGGCAAGCCCCAGCATTTT.

As concerns this clonotype: One end of the junction does not line up with germline, which may come from a read error. The chain carries TRBV11-2 and TRBJ1-1, with D possibly matching TRBD1 (6 bases). The CDR3 contains 15 residues. From germline, CDR1 is SGHAT and CDR2 FQNNGV. In DNA, the CDR3 is TGTGTCAGCAGCTTCCAGACAGGATGGAGCACTGAAGTTTTCTTT. This translates into CVSSFQTGWSTEVFF.

J is TRBJ2-3 and V is TRBV11-2; 13 nucleotides line up with TRBD2. The germline V gene encodes CDR1 SGHAT and CDR2 FQNNGV. V dropped 8 bases and J dropped 7; count of bases not matched to a gene: 9. The CDR3 has 15 amino acids. CDR3 sequence (DNA): TGTGCCAGCGACTCGGGACTAGCGGGACCAAATACGCAGTATTTT. This translates into CASDSGLAGPNTQYF.

Comment on this clonotype: At one end, the junction sequence differs from germline, possibly due to a read error. The rearrangement links TRBV11-3 to TRBJ2-1; 9 nucleotides agree with TRBD2. This CDR3 is 16 amino acids long. CDR1 SGHNT and CDR2 YENEEA come from the germline V gene. CDR3 residues: CASCATSGVQYNGQFF. The CDR3 coding sequence is TGTGCCAGCTGCGCGACTAGCGGAGTCCAATACAATGGGCAGTTCTTC.

Details on this clonotype: One end of the junction varies from germline; a read error may be responsible. The chain combines TRBV11-2 with TRBJ2-3, with 8 positions matching TRBD2. Looked up from germline, CDR1 is SGHAT and CDR2 is FQNNGV. The CDR3 is 14 residues long. The CDR3 is CASSLESSGWSLYF. In DNA, the CDR3 is TGCGCCAGCAGCTTAGAGTCTAGCGGGTGGTCGCTGTATTTT.

A remark on this clonotype: Sequence at one end of the junction differs from germline and may be a read error. The chain joins TRBV30 to TRBJ2-2, with 10 bases matching TRBD1. Germline V gene sequence: CDR1 GTSNPN, CDR2 SVGIG (reference sequence). The CDR3 consists of 14 residues. CDR3 DNA: TGTGCCTTCACCGTGGGACAGGGGTTCGGGGAGCTGGTTTTT. Amino acids: CAFTVGQGFGELVF.

This chain connects TRBV10-3 to TRBJ2-2, with TRBD2 identical over 10 bases. V gave up 6 bases and J gave up 6 bases; unmatched junction bases: 7. Germline CDR1 ENHRY, CDR2 SYGVKD. This CDR3 is 15 amino acids long. The CDR3, as DNA: TGTGCCATCAGCTCTCTAGCGGGAGAGGCCGGGGAGCTGTTTTTT. It encodes CAISSLAGEAGELFF.

The sample holds a few counts of this clonotype. The rearrangement joins TRBV7-8 to TRBJ2-2, with D uncertain. CDR3 length equals 18 residues. Between the trimmed V and J ends, which lost 4 bases and 3 bases, there was a span of 21 bases. Looked up from germline, CDR1 is SGHVS and CDR2 is FQNEAQ. Written as DNA, the CDR3 is TGTGCCAGCAGCTCCAAAGCCCGCGTTGGGCGTGACACCGGGGAGCTGTTTTTT. This sequence encodes CASSSKARVGRDTGELFF.

Of note for this clonotype: This may arise from a read error, as a much more abundant clone is one base away. J is TRBJ2-3 and V is TRBV7-8; 8 bases fit TRBD2. V was pared by 7 bases and J by 1 base, with 16 bases of the junction left unmatched. This CDR3 contains 18 residues. Germline CDR1 reads SGHVS; CDR2 reads FQNEAQ. CDR3 protein: CASNRKGLDLSGTDTQYF. The CDR3 DNA reads as TGTGCCAGCAACCGTAAGGGACTAGATCTATCTGGCACAGATACGCAGTATTTT. The full variable domain, in which reference TRBV7-8 and TRBJ2-3 provide the parts outside the CDR3, is GAGVSQSPRYKVAKRGQDVALRCDPISGHVSLFWYQQALGQGPEFLTYFQNEAQLDKSGLPSDRFFAERPEGSVSTLKIQRTQQEDSAVYLCASNRKGLDLSGTDTQYFGPGTRLTVL.

To note about this clonotype: This clone may be a read error of a much larger clone one base away. The rearrangement joins TRBV6-1 to TRBJ1-3; no definite D call. The germline V and J ends were trimmed by 4 bases and 6 bases, with 10 bases remaining between them. Germline V gene sequence: CDR1 MNHNS, CDR2 SASEGT. The CDR3 loop spans 13 amino acids. The DNA of the CDR3 is TGTGCCAGCAGTGCGGCCCAAGAAAACACCATATATTTT. Translation gives CASSAAQENTIYF.

This clonotype has more than one count but fewer than ten. A single base separates this from a much larger clone, so it may be a read error. The rearrangement uses TRBV30 and TRBJ1-1; D call uncertain. Germline V gene data show CDR1 as GTSNPN and CDR2 as SVGIG (reference sequence). This CDR3 is 13 amino acids long. The CDR3 DNA follows: TGTGTCTGGAGTAGGCAGGAGAACACTGAAGCTTTCTTT. Its translation: CVWSRQENTEAFF.

In its sample, this clonotype was seen a few times. A much larger clone is a single base away; this may be a read error. The rearrangement uses TRBV12-3 or TRBV12-4 and TRBJ2-3, with 11 nucleotides matching TRBD2. Trimming took 4 bases from V and 8 from J; bases not matched to a gene: 11. The CDR3 totals 16 residues. In DNA form, the CDR3 reads TGTGCCAGCAGTTCCGGACTAGCGGGTCTAAGTAGTACGCAGTATTTT. It is translated as CASSSGLAGLSSTQYF.

This sequence joins TRBV6-6 and TRBJ2-5; D remains unclear. With 7 bases removed from V and 2 bases from J, the gap between germline ends came to 14 bases. Germline CDR1 and CDR2: MNHNY and SVGAGI (reference sequence). This CDR3 comprises 14 residues. The CDR3 bases are TGTGCCAGCACTGTACTGGGAAAACAAGAGACCCAGTACTTC. It specifies CASTVLGKQETQYF.

This sequence joins TRBV6-2 or TRBV6-3 and TRBJ1-5, with D unresolved. The CDR3 extends over 13 amino acids. Per the germline V gene, CDR1 is MNHEY and CDR2 is SVGEGT. The V gene lost 8 bases and the J gene lost 2 bases, with 10 bases spanning the gap. CDR3 DNA sequence: TGTGCCAGCGATTATAAGGGCAATCAGCCCCAGCATTTT. It specifies CASDYKGNQPQHF.

Notes on this clonotype: An end of the junction differs from the germline gene, which may be a read error. The gene calls are TRBV11-2 and TRBJ1-4; D is undetermined. CDR1 is SGHAT and CDR2 is FQNNGV in the germline V gene. The CDR3 has 14 residues. CDR3 residues: CASSYRDKGEKLFF. The CDR3 nucleotides are TGCGCCAGCAGCTACCGCGACAAGGGTGAAAAACTGTTTTTT.

With respect to this clonotype: Lacking the conserved final phenylalanine or tryptophan, this CDR3 likely reflects a read error. This chain links TRBV6-5 with TRBJ1-6; 7 bases fit TRBD1. Germline values: CDR1 MNHEY, CDR2 SVGAGI. J lost 7 bases, V lost 5 bases, and 8 bases had no gene match. The CDR3 sequence is 15 residues long. The CDR3 loop is CASSLTGTVNSPLHI. In DNA form, the CDR3 reads TGTGCCAGCAGTCTTACTGGGACAGTGAATTCACCCCTCCACATT.

Regarding this clonotype: Since no conserved phenylalanine or tryptophan closes the CDR3, a read error is the likely cause. The rearrangement joins TRBV28 to TRBJ1-1; perhaps TRBD1 as D (6 bases). Germline V gene sequence: CDR1 MDHEN, CDR2 SYDVKM. Trimming took off 2 bases at V and 3 bases at J, with 10 bases between the two ends. The CDR3 extends over 14 amino acids. The CDR3 is CASSLTGKYTEAFI. DNA for the CDR3: TGTGCCAGCAGTTTAACAGGGAAGTACACTGAAGCTTTCATT.